The clone carrying this T cell receptor beta chain was seen many times. Antigen specificity is unknown. Method: immunoSEQ multiplex PCR; TCRdb's copy keeps in-frame clones and lacks some. The repertoire consists of roughly 42,000 clones, none detected only once. Peripheral blood was collected from the related graft donor on the marrow donation day. These data originate in a study of T cells after posttransplantation cyclophosphamide. General observations from the study: Skin or GI-infiltrating T cells shared few TRB sequences with blood. TRB clonality was highly associated with recipient CMV seropositivity and reactivation.

Deletions cut 6 bases from V and 4 bases from J, with 16 bases between. CDR3 length equals 15 residues. The germline V gene has CDR1 LGHNA and CDR2 YNFKEQ. The V call is TRBV4-2, the J call TRBJ2-1, with D possibly TRBD2 on 6 matching bases. The sequenced material came from PBMCs. The clonotype originates from a woman between 45 and 60 years old in good health and a related stem cell transplant donor. The CDR3 sequence: CASRGLRDSYNEQFF. CDR3 coding DNA: TGTGCCAGCAGGGGACTCCGGGACTCTTACAATGAGCAGTTCTTC.